A selection of T cell receptor beta chains follows, all from one sample in a study of blood T cell repertoires in COVID-19. Some clones are missing from TCRdb's copy, which holds only in-frame ones; the method was immunoSEQ multiplex PCR. The sample has more than 85,000 clones; 75% to 90% are singletons. The specimen was peripheral blood. The source of these receptors is an elderly man with acute or convalescent COVID-19. CDR3s include the opening cysteine and the closing phenylalanine or tryptophan. A D gene is named only where the DNA matches it firmly. Only part of the rows carry a size: once, few, many, or a class if the clone is expanded.

J gene: TRBJ2-1; D gene: TRBD2; clone size: .; V gene: TRBV3-1/TRBV3-2; CDR3 protein: CASSQGLAGGNNEQFF; CDR3 DNA: TGTGCCAGCAGCCAAGGACTAGCGGGAGGAAACAATGAGCAGTTCTTC
J gene: TRBJ2-7; D gene: .; clone size: .; V gene: TRBV14; CDR3 protein: CASSNPSSVQYF; CDR3 DNA: TGTGCCAGCAGCAACCCCTCATCGGTGCAGTACTTC
J gene: TRBJ1-1; D gene: TRBD1; clone size: .; V gene: TRBV5-1; CDR3 protein: CASSRGQGVFEAFF; CDR3 DNA: TGCGCCAGCAGCAGGGGACAGGGGGTTTTTGAAGCTTTCTTT
J gene: TRBJ1-3; D gene: .; clone size: .; V gene: TRBV25-1; CDR3 protein: CASSAPSYSGNTIYF; CDR3 DNA: TGTGCCAGCAGTGCCCCGAGTTACTCTGGAAACACCATATATTTT
J gene: TRBJ2-1; D gene: TRBD2; clone size: .; V gene: TRBV19; CDR3 protein: CASSGLAGDPGPFF; CDR3 DNA: TGTGCCAGTAGTGGCCTAGCGGGAGACCCAGGTCCGTTCTTC
J gene: TRBJ2-3; D gene: TRBD2; clone size: .; V gene: TRBV6-5; CDR3 protein: CASSSGLAGLDTQYF; CDR3 DNA: TGTGCCAGCAGTTCGGGACTAGCGGGGCTTGATACGCAGTATTTT
J gene: TRBJ2-6; D gene: .; clone size: .; V gene: TRBV5-6; CDR3 protein: CASSSPGMGSGANVLTF; CDR3 DNA: TGTGCCAGCAGCTCCCCCGGGATGGGCTCTGGGGCCAACGTCCTGACTTTC
J gene: TRBJ2-7; D gene: .; clone size: few; V gene: TRBV7-9; CDR3 protein: CASSLVAGAREQYF; CDR3 DNA: TGTGCCAGCAGCTTAGTAGCAGGGGCTCGCGAGCAGTACTTC
J gene: TRBJ2-5; D gene: TRBD1; clone size: .; V gene: TRBV7-7; CDR3 protein: CASSLPWGTGLETQYF; CDR3 DNA: TGTGCTAGCAGCTTACCTTGGGGGACAGGACTAGAGACCCAGTACTTC
J gene: TRBJ2-1; D gene: .; clone size: .; V gene: TRBV14; CDR3 protein: CASSQDVRWTELSYNEQFF; CDR3 DNA: TGTGCCAGCAGCCAAGATGTACGTTGGACAGAACTATCCTACAATGAGCAGTTCTTC
J gene: TRBJ1-5; D gene: .; clone size: .; V gene: TRBV6-6; CDR3 protein: CASSPGLRQPQHF; CDR3 DNA: TGTGCCAGCAGTCCGGGACTGAGGCAGCCCCAGCATTTT
J gene: TRBJ2-7; D gene: TRBD2; clone size: .; V gene: TRBV4-2; CDR3 protein: CASSHQTSGRASEQYF; CDR3 DNA: TGTGCCAGCAGCCACCAGACTAGCGGGAGGGCATCCGAGCAGTACTTC
J gene: TRBJ2-1; D gene: TRBD2; clone size: few; V gene: TRBV19; CDR3 protein: CASSETSGAYNEQFF; CDR3 DNA: TGTGCCAGTAGTGAAACTAGCGGGGCCTACAATGAGCAGTTCTTC
J gene: TRBJ1-5; D gene: TRBD1; clone size: once; V gene: TRBV7-3; CDR3 protein: CASSPIGTGENQPQHF; CDR3 DNA: TGTGCCAGCAGCCCAATAGGGACAGGGGAGAATCAGCCCCAGCATTTT
J gene: TRBJ2-3; D gene: TRBD2; clone size: once; V gene: TRBV18; CDR3 protein: CASSPGGGGTDTQYF; CDR3 DNA: TGTGCCAGCTCTCCGGGGGGGGGCGGCACAGATACGCAGTATTTT
J gene: TRBJ1-6; D gene: TRBD1; clone size: .; V gene: TRBV28; CDR3 protein: CASSLLPTGFTLSRQNSPLHF; CDR3 DNA: TGTGCCAGCAGTTTACTACCGACAGGGTTTACCCTATCCCGTCAAAATTCACCCCTCCACTTT
J gene: TRBJ2-7; D gene: .; clone size: .; V gene: TRBV20-1; CDR3 protein: CSASLGGVDDEQYF; CDR3 DNA: TGCAGTGCTAGTCTCGGGGGTGTCGATGACGAGCAGTACTTC
J gene: TRBJ2-5; D gene: TRBD1; clone size: .; V gene: TRBV10-3; CDR3 protein: CATLGGQLQETQYF; CDR3 DNA: TGTGCCACCTTAGGGGGACAGCTCCAAGAGACCCAGTACTTC
J gene: TRBJ2-1; D gene: .; clone size: .; V gene: TRBV7-6; CDR3 protein: CASSLGGGSRFDEQFF; CDR3 DNA: TGTGCCAGCAGCTTAGGTGGAGGGTCAAGATTCGATGAGCAGTTCTTC
J gene: TRBJ2-3; D gene: TRBD2; clone size: .; V gene: TRBV9; CDR3 protein: CASSAGGGTDTQYF; CDR3 DNA: TGTGCCAGCAGCGCCGGGGGGGGCACAGATACGCAGTATTTT
J gene: TRBJ1-2; D gene: .; clone size: once; V gene: TRBV7-8; CDR3 protein: CASKGRAKEVDGYTF; CDR3 DNA: TGTGCCAGCAAGGGCAGGGCGAAAGAGGTTGATGGCTACACCTTC
J gene: TRBJ1-6; D gene: TRBD1; clone size: .; V gene: TRBV9; CDR3 protein: CASSPGGVKNSPLHF; CDR3 DNA: TGTGCCAGCAGCCCAGGGGGCGTTAAGAATTCACCCCTCCACTTT
J gene: TRBJ2-1; D gene: .; clone size: many; V gene: TRBV12-3/TRBV12-4; CDR3 protein: CASNGNEQFF; CDR3 DNA: TGTGCCAGCAACGGTAATGAGCAGTTCTTC
J gene: TRBJ2-3; D gene: .; clone size: .; V gene: TRBV15; CDR3 protein: CATSRDIFDTQYF; CDR3 DNA: TGTGCCACCAGCAGAGACATTTTTGATACGCAGTATTTT
J gene: TRBJ2-1; D gene: TRBD2; clone size: .; V gene: TRBV7-3; CDR3 protein: CASSSLTSGRAAEQFF; CDR3 DNA: TGTGCCAGCAGCTCCCTGACTAGCGGGAGGGCCGCTGAGCAGTTCTTC
J gene: TRBJ2-1; D gene: TRBD2; clone size: .; V gene: TRBV5-1; CDR3 protein: CASSFSGSRTYNEQFF; CDR3 DNA: TGCGCCAGCAGCTTTAGCGGGAGTAGAACCTACAATGAGCAGTTCTTC
J gene: TRBJ2-3; D gene: .; clone size: .; V gene: TRBV18; CDR3 protein: CASSPGRWTSTDTQYF; CDR3 DNA: TGTGCCAGCTCACCAGGAAGGTGGACTAGCACAGATACGCAGTATTTT
J gene: TRBJ2-5; D gene: TRBD1; clone size: .; V gene: TRBV5-8; CDR3 protein: CASSRLTGGMETQYF; CDR3 DNA: TGTGCCAGCAGCCGCCTGACAGGGGGCATGGAGACCCAGTACTTC
J gene: TRBJ1-5; D gene: .; clone size: .; V gene: TRBV5-1; CDR3 protein: CASSTEGRGQPQHF; CDR3 DNA: TGCGCCAGCAGCACGGAGGGGAGGGGCCAGCCCCAGCATTTT
J gene: TRBJ2-5; D gene: TRBD2; clone size: .; V gene: TRBV11-2; CDR3 protein: CASSSSGRRETQYF; CDR3 DNA: TGTGCCAGCAGTTCTAGCGGGAGGCGTGAGACCCAGTACTTC
J gene: TRBJ2-7; D gene: TRBD1; clone size: .; V gene: TRBV3-1/TRBV3-2; CDR3 protein: CASSQVWTGPYEQYF; CDR3 DNA: TGTGCCAGCAGCCAAGTCTGGACAGGGCCCTACGAGCAGTACTTC
J gene: TRBJ1-6; D gene: .; clone size: .; V gene: TRBV4-1; CDR3 protein: CASSQDLGGSSYNSPLHF; CDR3 DNA: TGCGCCAGCAGCCAAGATCTCGGGGGGAGCTCCTATAATTCACCCCTCCACTTT
J gene: TRBJ2-6; D gene: .; clone size: .; V gene: TRBV28; CDR3 protein: CASSSIEFSGANVLTF; CDR3 DNA: TGTGCCAGCAGTTCCATAGAGTTCTCTGGGGCCAACGTCCTGACTTTC
J gene: TRBJ2-5; D gene: .; clone size: few; V gene: TRBV5-4; CDR3 protein: CASSGMYQETQYF; CDR3 DNA: TGTGCCAGCAGTGGCATGTACCAAGAGACCCAGTACTTC
J gene: TRBJ1-6; D gene: .; clone size: .; V gene: TRBV3-1/TRBV3-2; CDR3 protein: CASSQESNNSPLHF; CDR3 DNA: TGTGCCAGCAGCCAAGAGTCAAATAATTCACCCCTCCACTTT
J gene: TRBJ2-7; D gene: .; clone size: .; V gene: TRBV11-2; CDR3 protein: CASSLETGTYEQYF; CDR3 DNA: TGTGCCAGCAGCTTAGAAACAGGGACCTACGAGCAGTACTTC
J gene: TRBJ2-7; D gene: TRBD1; clone size: .; V gene: TRBV16; CDR3 protein: CASSQSGTGYYEQYF; CDR3 DNA: TGTGCCAGCAGCCAGTCCGGGACAGGGTACTACGAGCAGTACTTC
J gene: TRBJ1-1; D gene: .; clone size: .; V gene: TRBV29-1; CDR3 protein: CSVWSGLLNTEAFF; CDR3 DNA: TGCAGCGTCTGGTCGGGACTACTGAACACTGAAGCTTTCTTT
J gene: TRBJ2-1; D gene: TRBD2; clone size: many; V gene: TRBV11-3; CDR3 protein: CASSFGVSGSDDEQFF; CDR3 DNA: TGTGCCAGCAGCTTCGGGGTTAGCGGGAGCGACGATGAGCAGTTCTTC
J gene: TRBJ2-3; D gene: .; clone size: .; V gene: TRBV3-1/TRBV3-2; CDR3 protein: CASSHSSESTDTQYF; CDR3 DNA: TGTGCCAGCAGCCACTCAAGCGAGAGCACAGATACGCAGTATTTT
J gene: TRBJ2-7; D gene: .; clone size: .; V gene: TRBV30; CDR3 protein: CAWSRQSSYEQYF; CDR3 DNA: TGTGCCTGGAGTCGACAGAGCTCCTACGAGCAGTACTTC
J gene: TRBJ2-7; D gene: .; clone size: .; V gene: TRBV19; CDR3 protein: CASSIEGAEQYF; CDR3 DNA: TGTGCCAGTAGTATAGAAGGGGCTGAGCAGTACTTC
J gene: TRBJ2-7; D gene: .; clone size: .; V gene: TRBV28; CDR3 protein: CASSFGSGLSYEQYF; CDR3 DNA: TGTGCCAGCAGTTTCGGTAGCGGCCTCTCCTACGAGCAGTACTTC
J gene: TRBJ2-3; D gene: TRBD2; clone size: .; V gene: TRBV25-1; CDR3 protein: CASSETKPGLAVQYF; CDR3 DNA: TGTGCCAGCAGTGAAACCAAACCGGGACTAGCGGTTCAGTATTTT
J gene: TRBJ1-3; D gene: TRBD1; clone size: .; V gene: TRBV6-5; CDR3 protein: CASRGQGWSGNTIYF; CDR3 DNA: TGTGCCAGCAGAGGACAGGGGTGGTCTGGAAACACCATATATTTT
J gene: TRBJ2-7; D gene: TRBD1; clone size: .; V gene: TRBV27; CDR3 protein: CASSRSRDSSYEQYF; CDR3 DNA: TGTGCCAGCAGTAGGTCCCGGGACAGTTCGTACGAGCAGTACTTC
J gene: TRBJ1-2; D gene: TRBD1; clone size: once; V gene: TRBV6-5; CDR3 protein: CASWTGRPYGYTF; CDR3 DNA: TGTGCCAGCTGGACAGGCCGTCCCTATGGCTACACCTTC
J gene: TRBJ2-2; D gene: .; clone size: .; V gene: TRBV12-3/TRBV12-4; CDR3 protein: CASENFGHGELFF; CDR3 DNA: TGTGCCAGCGAAAATTTTGGGCACGGGGAGCTGTTTTTT
J gene: TRBJ1-2; D gene: .; clone size: .; V gene: TRBV2; CDR3 protein: CASSFPGAEDGYTF; CDR3 DNA: TGTGCCAGCAGCTTTCCAGGGGCGGAGGATGGCTACACCTTC
J gene: TRBJ1-1; D gene: .; clone size: .; V gene: TRBV6-4; CDR3 protein: CATRRERGAEAFF; CDR3 DNA: TGTGCCACCCGACGGGAACGAGGAGCTGAAGCTTTCTTT
J gene: TRBJ1-1; D gene: .; clone size: .; V gene: TRBV5-4; CDR3 protein: CAVTPGQQRDTEAFF; CDR3 DNA: TGTGCCGTGACCCCGGGACAACAAAGGGACACTGAAGCTTTCTTT
J gene: TRBJ2-7; D gene: .; clone size: few; V gene: TRBV7-3; CDR3 protein: CASSLSSRGDEQYF; CDR3 DNA: TGTGCCAGCAGCTTATCGTCCAGGGGTGACGAGCAGTACTTC
J gene: TRBJ1-2; D gene: .; clone size: .; V gene: TRBV30; CDR3 protein: CAWSPPQGWLLYGYTF; CDR3 DNA: TGTGCCTGGAGTCCTCCACAGGGCTGGCTTCTTTATGGCTACACCTTC
J gene: TRBJ2-3; D gene: .; clone size: .; V gene: TRBV9; CDR3 protein: CASSLPADTQYF; CDR3 DNA: TGTGCCAGCAGCCTTCCGGCAGATACGCAGTATTTT
J gene: TRBJ2-7; D gene: .; clone size: .; V gene: TRBV6-2/TRBV6-3; CDR3 protein: CASSYSSLLSSYEQYF; CDR3 DNA: TGTGCCAGCAGTTACTCTTCGCTCCTGAGCTCCTACGAGCAGTACTTC
J gene: TRBJ1-1; D gene: .; clone size: .; V gene: TRBV7-9; CDR3 protein: CASSLGVGVTTEAFF; CDR3 DNA: TGTGCCAGCAGCTTAGGAGTAGGGGTCACGACTGAAGCTTTCTTT
J gene: TRBJ2-1; D gene: .; clone size: .; V gene: TRBV7-2; CDR3 protein: CASSPLREQFF; CDR3 DNA: TGTGCCAGCAGCCCTCTCAGGGAGCAGTTCTTC